One sample yielded the 8 T cell receptor beta chains listed below, sequenced in a study of blood T cell repertoires in COVID-19. This table comes from immunoSEQ multiplex PCR, and its TCRdb copy is limited to in-frame clones, with some not included. The data hold about 270,000 clones, with 85% to 90% observed a single time. The sequencing input was PBMCs or T cells enriched from blood (not recorded which). The receptors here all came from a woman in her twenties or thirties with acute COVID-19.

The chain employs TRBV5-1 and TRBJ2-2; TRBD2 is a possible D gene (6 bases). V was clipped by 4 bases and J by 2 bases, with 18 bases between them. Looked up from germline, CDR1 is SGHRS and CDR2 is YFSETQ. The CDR3 is 17 residues long. This CDR3 reads CASSPATGEANTGELFF. DNA for the CDR3: TGCGCCAGCAGCCCTGCTACGGGAGAGGCTAACACCGGGGAGCTGTTTTTT. Based on the CDR3 plus reference TRBV5-1 and TRBJ2-2, the full variable domain is KAGVTQTPRYLIKTRGQQVTLSCSPISGHRSVSWYQQTPGQGLQFLFEYFSETQRNKGNFPGRFSGRQFSNSRSEMNVSTLELGDSALYLCASSPATGEANTGELFFGEGSRLTVL.

The J gene is TRBJ2-1, the V gene TRBV6-1; 16 bases are shared with TRBD2. V shed 4 bases, J shed 7 bases, and the junction held 7 bases outside the gene matches. The CDR3 consists of 17 residues. In germline, CDR1 is MNHNS, CDR2 SASEGT. CDR3 sequence reads: CASSGGTSGRAINEQFF. The CDR3 bases are TGTGCCAGCAGTGGGGGGACTAGCGGGAGGGCGATTAATGAGCAGTTCTTC.

V gene TRBV28 combines with J gene TRBJ1-2; TRBD1 is a possible D gene (6 bases). CDR3 length: 13 residues. The germline gives CDR1 MDHEN, CDR2 SYDVKM. Trimming took 5 bases from V and 6 from J, leaving 13 bases between them. CDR3 bases: TGTGCCAGCAGTCATCAGGGGAGCCATGGCTACACCTTC. Residues: CASSHQGSHGYTF.

The table lists this clone with a count of one. V gene TRBV25-1 combines with J gene TRBJ1-5; possibly TRBD1 for D (5 bases). Germline values: CDR1 MGHDK, CDR2 SYGVNS. V lost 5 bases to trimming and J lost 0 bases, with 8 bases between them. This CDR3 contains 14 residues. The CDR3 sequence: CASSFDSSNQPQHF. The DNA for the CDR3 is TGTGCCAGCAGTTTCGACAGTAGCAATCAGCCCCAGCATTTT.

The table lists this clone with a few counts. The chain is built from TRBV19 and TRBJ2-7; D might be TRBD2 (6 bases). Trimming shortened V by 8 bases and J by 3 bases, and 17 bases separated the two germline ends. Germline lookup yields CDR1 LNHDA and CDR2 SQIVND (reference sequence). This CDR3 is built from 14 residues. The CDR3 here is CASGGTSQGYEQYF. CDR3 DNA sequence: TGTGCCAGTGGAGGGACTTCTCAAGGCTACGAGCAGTACTTC.

The chain employs TRBV28 and TRBJ2-1; 8 nucleotides align to TRBD2. Germline V gene data show CDR1 as MDHEN and CDR2 as SYDVKM. V shed 6 bases and J 3 bases; nucleotides not matched to a gene: 7. CDR3 length: 15 amino acids. The CDR3 here is CASSENSGVYNEQFF. CDR3 bases: TGTGCCAGCAGCGAGAATAGCGGGGTCTACAATGAGCAGTTCTTC.

The chain uses TRBV6-2 or TRBV6-3 and TRBJ2-7; TRBD1 matches at 7 bases. CDR3 length equals 13 residues. The trim removed 5 bases at V and 1 base at J, leaving 2 bases unmatched. Germline CDR1 is MNHEY and CDR2 is SVGEGT. CDR3 protein: CASSRQGSYEQYF. The CDR3 nucleotides read TGTGCCAGCAGTAGACAGGGATCCTACGAGCAGTACTTC.

The rearrangement links TRBV3-1 (or the pseudogene TRBV3-2) to TRBJ1-2, with no clear D. The CDR3 is made up of 12 amino acids. V lost 3 bases and J lost 2, with 4 bases in between. The V gene's germline CDR1 is LGHDT and CDR2 YNNKEL (reference sequence). Here the CDR3 reads CASSQENYGYTF. CDR3 nucleotides: TGTGCCAGCAGCCAGGAGAACTATGGCTACACCTTC.